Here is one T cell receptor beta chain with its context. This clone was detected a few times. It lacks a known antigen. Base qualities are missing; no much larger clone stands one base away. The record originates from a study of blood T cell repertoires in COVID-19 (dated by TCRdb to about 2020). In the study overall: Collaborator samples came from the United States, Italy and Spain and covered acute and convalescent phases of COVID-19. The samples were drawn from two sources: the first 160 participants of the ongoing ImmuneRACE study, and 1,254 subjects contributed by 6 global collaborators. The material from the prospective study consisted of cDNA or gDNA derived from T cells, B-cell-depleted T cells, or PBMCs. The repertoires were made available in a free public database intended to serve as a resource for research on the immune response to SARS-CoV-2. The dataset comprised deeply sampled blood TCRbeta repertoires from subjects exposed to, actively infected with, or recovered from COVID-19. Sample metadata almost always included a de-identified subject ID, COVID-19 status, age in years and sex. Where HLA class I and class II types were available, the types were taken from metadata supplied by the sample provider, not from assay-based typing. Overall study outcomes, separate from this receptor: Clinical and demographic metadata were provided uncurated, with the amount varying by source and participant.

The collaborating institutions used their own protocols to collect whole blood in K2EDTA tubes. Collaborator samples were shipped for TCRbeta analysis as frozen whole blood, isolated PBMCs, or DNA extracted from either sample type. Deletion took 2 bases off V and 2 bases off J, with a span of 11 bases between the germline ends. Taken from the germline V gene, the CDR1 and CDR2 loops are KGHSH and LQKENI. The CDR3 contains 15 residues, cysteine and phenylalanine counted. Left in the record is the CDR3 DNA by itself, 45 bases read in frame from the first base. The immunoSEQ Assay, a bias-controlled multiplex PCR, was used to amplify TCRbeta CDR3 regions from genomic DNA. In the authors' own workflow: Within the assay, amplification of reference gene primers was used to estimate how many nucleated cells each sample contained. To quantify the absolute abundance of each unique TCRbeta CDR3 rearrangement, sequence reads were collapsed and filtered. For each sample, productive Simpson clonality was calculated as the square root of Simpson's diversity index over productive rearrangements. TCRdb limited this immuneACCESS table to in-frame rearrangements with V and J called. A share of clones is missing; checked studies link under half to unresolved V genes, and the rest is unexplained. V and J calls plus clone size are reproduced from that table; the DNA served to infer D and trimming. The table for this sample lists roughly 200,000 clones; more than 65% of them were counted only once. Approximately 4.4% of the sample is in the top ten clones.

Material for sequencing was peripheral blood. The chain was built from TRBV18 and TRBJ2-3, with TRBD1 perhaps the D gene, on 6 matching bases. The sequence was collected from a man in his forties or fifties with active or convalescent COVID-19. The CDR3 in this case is CASSPSWTATDTQYF. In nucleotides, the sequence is TGTGCCAGCTCACCATCGTGGACAGCCACAGATACGCAGTATTTT.